The 12 T cell receptor beta chains presented below share a single source sample, sequenced in a study of T cells in localized non-small cell lung cancer. Measured with immunoSEQ multiplex PCR; TCRdb has only the in-frame clones, and not every one. This repertoire shows about 3,200 clones, 24% found once; its top ten account for around a fifth. This material consisted of lung tumor tissue, taken before any cancer treatment. These receptors all stem from a man aged 35-69 years with stage I lung adenocarcinoma.

The rearrangement uses TRBV5-1 and TRBJ1-1; perhaps TRBD1 as D (5 bases). This CDR3 contains 16 residues. V lost 0 bases, J lost 0 bases, and 12 bases lay in between. Germline V CDR1 and CDR2: SGHRS, YFSETQ. The CDR3, as DNA: TGCGCCAGCAGCTTGGAGGGGTCCCTCCTGAACACTGAAGCTTTCTTT. Residues: CASSLEGSLLNTEAFF.

V usage is TRBV19 and J usage is TRBJ2-2; a possible D gene is TRBD2 (5 bases). The CDR3 loop spans 14 amino acids. Trimming pared 3 bases from V and 7 bases from J, leaving 12 bases between. Germline V gene lookup returns CDR1 LNHDA and CDR2 SQIVND (reference sequence). The CDR3 DNA follows: TGTGCCAGTAGTATCGGAACGGGATTCGGGGAGCTGTTTTTT. This translates into CASSIGTGFGELFF.

This clone counts as medium-sized (0.01 to 0.1%). The chain combines TRBV6-8 with TRBJ1-2, with a possible D match to TRBD1 (5 bases). V was shortened by 6 bases and J by 4 bases, with 15 bases between the two germline ends. The CDR3 runs to 14 residues. CDR1 and CDR2 (germline): MNHGY, SAAAGT. The CDR3 coding sequence is TGTGCCAGCAGAGCCCCCCAGGGCTCCTATGGCTACACCTTC. This gives the protein CASRAPQGSYGYTF.

V gene TRBV19 combines with J gene TRBJ2-3; unclear D gene. The CDR3 totals 13 residues. Germline V lookup: CDR1 LNHDA, CDR2 SQIVND (reference sequence). Trimming took 6 bases from V and 2 from J, leaving 9 bases between them. The CDR3 reads CASRELLTDTQYF. The CDR3 DNA is TGTGCCAGTAGGGAGCTTCTCACAGATACGCAGTATTTT.

This chain connects TRBV30 to TRBJ2-2, with TRBD1 matching 9 bases. Germline values: CDR1 GTSNPN, CDR2 SVGIG (reference sequence). The CDR3 covers 14 residues. V trimming: 5 bases; J trimming: 5 bases; junction bases outside the gene matches: 6. The CDR3 sequence is CAWPGQGGTGELFF. The CDR3 DNA is TGTGCCTGGCCGGGACAGGGAGGAACCGGGGAGCTGTTTTTT.

The J gene is TRBJ2-4, the V gene TRBV11-3; 7 bases agree with TRBD2. Germline CDR1 and CDR2: SGHNT and YENEEA. The length of the CDR3 is 16 residues. With 4 bases clipped from V and 6 bases from J, the junction kept 12 bases outside the gene matches. The CDR3 region is CASSSLGGDRGNIQYF. CDR3 in DNA: TGTGCCAGCAGCTCCCTTGGGGGGGACCGCGGAAACATTCAGTACTTC.

The genes are TRBV12-2 and TRBJ2-5; the table gives TRBD1 as D, unverified against the DNA. TRBV12-2 is noted as a pseudogene. This CDR3 comprises 15 residues. This chain's CDR3 is CASQLSRQGRETQYF. CDR3 DNA: TGTGCCTCCCAGCTTAGTCGGCAGGGGCGAGAGACCCAGTACTTC.

The chain links TRBV10-1 to TRBJ2-1, with TRBD2 matching over 7 bases. CDR3 size: 11 residues. V dropped 11 bases and J dropped 3; count of bases not matched to a gene: 1. The germline gives CDR1 WNHNN, CDR2 SYGVQD (reference sequence). The DNA of the CDR3 is TGCGCCGCGGGGGTCTACAATGAGCAGTTCTTC. Residues: CAAGVYNEQFF.

The gene calls are TRBV30 and TRBJ1-5; 10 bases match TRBD1. J was trimmed by 11 bases and V by 1 base; bases with no gene match: 11. Germline assignment: CDR1 GTSNPN and CDR2 SVGIG (reference sequence). The CDR3 runs 15 residues. The CDR3 reads CAWSAGTGALQSQHF. The DNA of the CDR3 is TGTGCCTGGAGTGCGGGGACAGGGGCCCTCCAGTCCCAGCATTTT.

The chain links TRBV5-1 to TRBJ2-2, with D hard to call. The CDR3 is 14 residues long. Germline loops: CDR1 SGHRS, CDR2 YFSETQ. Trimming left V 0 bases short and J 1 base short, with 4 bases between. The CDR3 region has the DNA TGCGCCAGCAGCTTGGACGGGAACACCGGGGAGCTGTTTTTT. Translated: CASSLDGNTGELFF. The full variable domain, its missing parts supplied by reference TRBV5-1 and TRBJ2-2, is KAGVTQTPRYLIKTRGQQVTLSCSPISGHRSVSWYQQTPGQGLQFLFEYFSETQRNKGNFPGRFSGRQFSNSRSEMNVSTLELGDSALYLCASSLDGNTGELFFGEGSRLTVL.

In nucleotides, the CDR3 is TGTGCCATCAGCACTAGCGGGGGGTCAGATACGCAGTATTTT. This encodes CAISTSGGSDTQYF. The J gene is TRBJ2-3, the V gene TRBV6-8; 12 positions match TRBD2. This CDR3 contains 14 residues. J lost 4 bases, V lost 10 bases, and 6 bases had no gene match. Germline V gives CDR1 MNHGY, CDR2 SAAAGT.

In its sample, this clone was seen a few times. The rearrangement links TRBV6-8 to TRBJ2-5, with a weak D call TRBD2 (6 bases). The germline V gene encodes CDR1 MNHGY and CDR2 SAAAGT. V was clipped by 1 base and J by 2 bases, with 14 bases between them. The length of the CDR3 is 16 residues. The CDR3 region is CASSYWAVSGQETQYF. The DNA for the CDR3 is TGTGCCAGCAGTTACTGGGCTGTTAGCGGACAAGAGACCCAGTACTTC.